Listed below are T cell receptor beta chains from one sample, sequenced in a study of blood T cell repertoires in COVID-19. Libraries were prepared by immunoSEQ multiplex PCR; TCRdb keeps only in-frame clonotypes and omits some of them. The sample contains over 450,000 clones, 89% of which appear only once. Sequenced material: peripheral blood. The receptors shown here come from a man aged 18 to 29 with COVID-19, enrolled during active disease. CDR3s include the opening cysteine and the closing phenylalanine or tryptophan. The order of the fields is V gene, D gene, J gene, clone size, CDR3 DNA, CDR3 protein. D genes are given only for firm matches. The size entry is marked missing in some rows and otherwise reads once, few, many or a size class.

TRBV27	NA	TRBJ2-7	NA	TGTGCCAGCAGTTTGGCCGGGTCCTACGAGCAGTACTTC	CASSLAGSYEQYF
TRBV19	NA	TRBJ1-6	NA	TGTGCCAGTAGTATAGACGGGAAGGTCAATTCACCCCTCCACTTT	CASSIDGKVNSPLHF
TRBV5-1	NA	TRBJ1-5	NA	TGCGCCAGCAGCTTGTTCGCAAAGCTGAATCAGCCCCAGCATTTT	CASSLFAKLNQPQHF
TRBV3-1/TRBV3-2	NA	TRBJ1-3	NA	TGTGCCAGCACCTCTATGGGGGCGGCTGGAAACACCATATATTTT	CASTSMGAAGNTIYF
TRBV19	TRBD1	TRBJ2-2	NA	TGTGCCAGTAGTATTGGGACAGGGGGTACCGGGGAGCTGTTTTTT	CASSIGTGGTGELFF
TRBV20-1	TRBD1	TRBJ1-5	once	TGCAGTGCTAGTGGTGGGCAGGGGGTGCAGCCCCAGCATTTT	CSASGGQGVQPQHF
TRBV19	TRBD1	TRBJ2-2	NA	TGTGCCAGTAGTATTGTGGGGACAGGTCGACGCGGGGAGCTGTTTTTT	CASSIVGTGRRGELFF
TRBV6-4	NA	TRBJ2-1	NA	TGTGCCAGCAGTGACTCAGGGGCCCCCAATGAGCAGTTCTTC	CASSDSGAPNEQFF
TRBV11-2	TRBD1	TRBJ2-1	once	TGTGCCAGCAACGCCCCCCAATTAGGGACAGAGAGGATCAATGAGCAGTTCTTC	CASNAPQLGTERINEQFF
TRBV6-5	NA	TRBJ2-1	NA	TGTGCCAGCAGTTGGGCACGGGGGAAGGAGCAGTTCTTC	CASSWARGKEQFF
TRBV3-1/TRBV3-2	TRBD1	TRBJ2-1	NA	TGTGCCAGCAGCCCGATGGACAGGGCCAATGAGCAGTTCTTC	CASSPMDRANEQFF